Listed below are T cell receptor beta chains from one sample, sequenced in a study of neurological immune-mediated disorders. TCRdb fed the 5' RACE reads into MiXCR, producing one record per CDR3 protein. The sample has about 87,000 distinct CDR3 sequences; 3.5% are singletons. Sequenced material: PBMCs. These receptors all stem from a woman aged 45-65 years with multiple sclerosis. The CDR3 runs from the conserved cysteine through the conserved F or W. A D gene is named only where the DNA matches it firmly. Size tells how often a clone was seen (once, few, many) or the class of an expanded clone, and some rows leave it out.

TRBD1 many 15 TRBJ1-2 TRBV12-3/TRBV12-4 TGTGCCAGCAGGTTCACAGGGGGCGCTAACTATGGCTACACCTTC CASRFTGGANYGYTF
. few 19 TRBJ2-6 TRBV7-2 TGTGCCAGCAGCTTAGAAATCGGCAGGGTGACGTCTGGGGCCAACGTCCTGACTTTC CASSLEIGRVTSGANVLTF
. many 14 TRBJ1-6 TRBV2 TGTGCCAGCAGTGAAGAGGGCTATAATTCACCCCTCCACTTT CASSEEGYNSPLHF
. many 14 TRBJ2-5 TRBV5-1 TGCGCCAGCAGTCGGGGAACATCACAAGAGACCCAGTACTTC CASSRGTSQETQYF
TRBD2 many 17 TRBJ2-3 TRBV5-1 TGCGCCAGCAGCTCCTCCTTAGTCGGGGGGGCCAGAGATACGCAGTATTTT CASSSSLVGGARDTQYF
TRBD2 many 16 TRBJ2-5 TRBV20-1 TGCAGTGCTAGATCCACCCGGGGGGGCCTTAGGGAGACCCAGTACTTC CSARSTRGGLRETQYF
. many 12 TRBJ1-2 TRBV27 TGTGCCAGCAGTTCAACGGGGAATGGCTACACCTTC CASSSTGNGYTF
TRBD2 many 15 TRBJ2-3 TRBV7-6 TGTGCCAGCAGAGCGTGGGGGGGATTTACAGATACGCAGTATTTT CASRAWGGFTDTQYF
. many 16 TRBJ2-5 TRBV2 TGTGCCAGCAGCCCGATCACGGCCGGGATGGGGGAGACCCAGTACTTC CASSPITAGMGETQYF
. many 17 TRBJ2-1 TRBV7-9 TGTGCCAGCACCTTAAACTCAGGGGCCACGGCCCGCAATGAGCAGTTCTTC CASTLNSGATARNEQFF
. many 13 TRBJ2-1 TRBV7-8 TGTGCCAGCAGCTCAGGGAAGGGGGATGAGCAGTTCTTC CASSSGKGDEQFF
TRBD1 many 15 TRBJ2-1 TRBV7-9 TGTGCCAGCAGACGGCCGGGACAGGGAGAAAATGAGCAGTTCTTC CASRRPGQGENEQFF
. . 15 TRBJ2-2 TRBV4-3 TGCGCCAGCAGCCAAGAGCCAGGGAACACCGGGGAGCTGTTTTTT CASSQEPGNTGELFF
. many 11 TRBJ2-7 TRBV20-1 TGCAGTGCTAGGGACGCCTACGAGCAGTACTTC CSARDAYEQYF
. many 14 TRBJ1-2 TRBV3-1 TGTGCCAGCAGCCAAGATTCCACAGGCTCTGGCTACACCTTC CASSQDSTGSGYTF
TRBD2 many 16 TRBJ2-7 TRBV10-2 TGCGCCAGCAGACGACTAGCGGGGACCTCAACGAAGGAGCAGTACTTC CASRRLAGTSTKEQYF
TRBD2 many 16 TRBJ2-2 TRBV20-1 TGCAGTGCGCCGGGACTAGCGGGGGGCGCTACCGGGGAGCTGTTTTTT CSAPGLAGGATGELFF
. many 16 TRBJ1-5 TRBV7-2 TGTGCCAGCAGCTTGCTTGAGGGGGGTATGGGACAGCCCCAGCATTTT CASSLLEGGMGQPQHF
. many 14 TRBJ2-2 TRBV29-1 TGCAGCGCAAACAGGGCGGCCAACACCGGGGAGCTGTTTTTT CSANRAANTGELFF
TRBD1 many 17 TRBJ1-1 TRBV6-6 TGTGCCAGCAGTTACTTATTAGGGGGCGCGTTTGTCACTGAAGCTTTCTTT CASSYLLGGAFVTEAFF
TRBD2 many 15 TRBJ2-3 TRBV20-1 TGCAGTGCTACCGCCGCGGGGGGGAACACAGATACGCAGTATTTT CSATAAGGNTDTQYF
TRBD1 many 16 TRBJ2-3 TRBV12-3/TRBV12-4 TGTGCCAGCAGCTTAAACTCCGGACAGGGATTAGATACGCAGTATTTT CASSLNSGQGLDTQYF
TRBD1 many 12 TRBJ1-2 TRBV7-2 TGTGCCAGCAGCTTAAAGGGGGCGGGCTACACCTTC CASSLKGAGYTF
. many 13 TRBJ2-7 TRBV3-1 TGTGCCAGCAGCCAAGTCGGGGCTTCCGAGCAGTACTTC CASSQVGASEQYF
. many 10 TRBJ1-5 TRBV28 TGTGCCAGCAGTTTGCAGCCCCAGCATTTT CASSLQPQHF
. . 14 TRBJ2-2 TRBV10-1 TGCGCCAGCAGTGATGTATCGCTAACCGGGGAGCTGTTTTTT CASSDVSLTGELFF
. many 14 TRBJ1-2 TRBV10-2 TGCGCCAGCAAGGTAGCAGGGGAAGACTATGGCTACACCTTC CASKVAGEDYGYTF
. many 13 TRBJ2-5 TRBV6-2/TRBV6-3 TGTGCCAGCAGCCCCGCCGGCAAAGAGACCCAGTACTTC CASSPAGKETQYF
. many 16 TRBJ2-1 TRBV9 TGTGCCAGCAGCGTAGTTCGTGGGAACTACTACAATGAGCAGTTCTTC CASSVVRGNYYNEQFF
. many 13 TRBJ1-5 TRBV10-3 TGTGCCATCAGTGAGTCGAGGGATCAGCCCCAGCATTTT CAISESRDQPQHF
. many 13 TRBJ2-4 TRBV5-5 TGTGCCAGCAGCTTGAACAACATAAACATTCAGTACTTC CASSLNNINIQYF
. few 19 TRBJ1-5 TRBV4-1 TGCGCCAGCAGCCAAGTTGTCGCAAGGGGGAGGGGAAGCAATAAGACCCAGAATTTT CASSQVVARGRGSNKTQNF
TRBD1 many 14 TRBJ1-2 TRBV5-6 TGTGCCAGCAGCTTGTCTTGGGACAGCCATGGCTACACCTTC CASSLSWDSHGYTF
TRBD2 . 16 TRBJ2-3 TRBV7-2 TGTGCCAGCAACCCCCGGAGCGGGGCTAATTACGATACGCAGTATTTT CASNPRSGANYDTQYF
. many 14 TRBJ2-7 TRBV21-1 TGTGCCAGCAGCAACCGACAGGGGGTCTACGAGCAGTACTTC CASSNRQGVYEQYF
. many 15 TRBJ2-3 TRBV6-2/TRBV6-3 TGTGCCAGCACCGCCCCTCGGGGACTCACAGATACGCAGTATTTT CASTAPRGLTDTQYF
. many 16 TRBJ2-1 TRBV5-1 TGCGCCAGCAGCTTGTGGGGGGAGGCCTCCTACAATGAGCAGTTCTTC CASSLWGEASYNEQFF
. many 15 TRBJ2-5 TRBV29-1 TGCAGCGCCGCCCCCCGAAGGACCCGAGGGGAGACCCAGTACTTC CSAAPRRTRGETQYF
TRBD1 few 15 TRBJ1-2 TRBV29-1 TGCAGCGTTGAGCCGACAGGGGACGTTAACTATGGCTACACCTTC CSVEPTGDVNYGYTF
. many 16 TRBJ2-5 TRBV4-3 TGCGCCAGCAGCCAAAGATATCGGGCACAATCGGAGACCCAGTACTTC CASSQRYRAQSETQYF
. many 15 TRBJ2-1 TRBV5-1 TGCGCCAGCAGCCCGGGTGGGTACACTACCAATGAGCAGTTCTTC CASSPGGYTTNEQFF